This T cell receptor (beta chain) was sequenced during a study of blood T cell repertoires in COVID-19. V lost 1 base to trimming and J lost 0 bases; unmatched junction nucleotides: 0. Germline-derived CDR1 and CDR2 are GTSNPN and SVGIG (reference sequence). The CDR3 is 14 residues long. A Seattle source enrolled patients during active infection and followed them longitudinally. Original processing methods: Nucleated cell number was recorded as an estimate derived from reference gene primer amplification. Only in-frame clones appear in the TCRdb table, and some are missing; sequencing was by immunoSEQ multiplex PCR. V and J calls and clone size are as listed in that table; D and trimming were resolved from the DNA. The table includes roughly 77,000 clones, roughly 71% detected once.

The sequenced sample was peripheral blood. This TCR derives from a man aged 60 to 69 with COVID-19, enrolled during active disease. The rearrangement joins TRBV30 to TRBJ2-1; 7 bases map to TRBD2. In DNA, the CDR3 is TGTGCCTGGAGTGCGGGGGGCTCCTACAATGAGCAGTTCTTC. It codes for CAWSAGGSYNEQFF.